The TCR beta chain under discussion was sequenced for a study of blood T cell repertoires in COVID-19. Turning to the study itself: Italy, Spain and the United States were the sources of the convalescent and acute COVID-19 samples. T cells, B-cell-depleted T cells, or PBMCs provided the cDNA or gDNA that served as material.

Original processing notes: Amplification from reference gene primers served as the basis for estimated nucleated cell counts. Clones were sequenced by immunoSEQ multiplex PCR, and TCRdb holds only the in-frame ones, with some missing. V, J and clone size were drawn from that table, and D and trimming were deduced from the DNA. The sample has about 270,000 clones; about 80% are singletons. CDR1 is LNHDA, CDR2 SQIVND, per germline (reference sequence). The CDR3 loop spans 15 amino acids. V shed 5 bases and J 7 bases; nucleotides not matched to a gene: 11. This clone was counted a single time. The gene calls are TRBV19 and TRBJ1-5, with TRBD1 identical over 7 bases. Specimen: peripheral blood. The TCR sequence derives from a human donor in a cohort sampled during active COVID-19. CDR3 nucleotide sequence: TGTGCCAGTAGTCCAGACAGGGTTTCTAACCAGCCCCAGCATTTT. Translation: CASSPDRVSNQPQHF.